Shown below are 3 T cell receptor beta chains from a single sample sequenced in a study of blood T cell repertoires in COVID-19. TCRdb keeps only in-frame clones here, not all; method: immunoSEQ multiplex PCR. The sample has 110,000 or so clones; 85% are singletons. Material: peripheral blood. The receptors here all came from a human donor in a cohort sampled during active COVID-19.

DNA of the CDR3: TGTGCCAGCAGCCTGGGACAGGGCCTCCACAATGAGCAGTTCTTC. It encodes CASSLGQGLHNEQFF. The V call is TRBV7-8, the J call TRBJ2-1; 9 bases agree with TRBD1. CDR1 and CDR2 (germline): SGHVS, FQNEAQ. J gave up 5 bases and V 5 bases, and 7 bases lay outside the gene matches. The CDR3 runs 15 residues.

The rearrangement joins TRBV30 to TRBJ1-2; perhaps TRBD1 as D (6 bases). The V gene's germline CDR1 is GTSNPN and CDR2 SVGIG (reference sequence). V lost 0 bases and J 6 bases, leaving 11 bases between the germline ends. This CDR3 is built from 13 residues. The CDR3 is CAWSVTGRDGYTF. For the CDR3, the DNA is TGTGCCTGGAGTGTAACAGGGAGGGATGGCTACACCTTC. The full variable domain, its missing parts supplied by reference TRBV30 and TRBJ1-2, is SQTIHQWPATLVQPVGSPLSLECTVEGTSNPNLYWYRQAAGRGLQLLFYSVGIGQISSEVPQNLSASRPQDRQFILSSKKLLLSDSGFYLCAWSVTGRDGYTFGSGTRLTVV.

The V and J genes are TRBV6-2 or TRBV6-3 and TRBJ2-5; 11 bases are shared with TRBD2. Germline lookup yields CDR1 MNHEY and CDR2 SVGEGT. The V gene end was trimmed by 4 bases and the J gene end by 2 bases; junction bases not matched to a gene: 3. CDR3 length: 15 amino acids. The chain's CDR3 is CASSLTSGGQETQYF. The CDR3 DNA follows: TGTGCCAGCAGTTTAACTAGCGGGGGACAAGAGACCCAGTACTTC.